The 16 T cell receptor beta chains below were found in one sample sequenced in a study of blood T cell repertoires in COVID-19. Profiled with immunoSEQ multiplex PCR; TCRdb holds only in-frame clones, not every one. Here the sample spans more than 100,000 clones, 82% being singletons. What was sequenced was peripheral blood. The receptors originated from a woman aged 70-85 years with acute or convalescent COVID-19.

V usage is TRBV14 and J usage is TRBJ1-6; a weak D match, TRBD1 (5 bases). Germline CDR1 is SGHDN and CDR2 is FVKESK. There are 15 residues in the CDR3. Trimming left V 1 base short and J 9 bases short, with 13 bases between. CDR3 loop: CASSQGGGFPSPLHF. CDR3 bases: TGTGCCAGCAGCCAAGGGGGGGGGTTCCCTTCACCCCTCCACTTT.

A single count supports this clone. The CDR3 DNA follows: TGTGCCAGCAGCAGGGAACTAGCGGGGGTGTCCACAGATACGCAGTATTTT. Translating it yields CASSRELAGVSTDTQYF. The chain uses TRBV2 and TRBJ2-3; 11 positions match TRBD2. Trimming removed 6 bases from V and 2 bases from J; junction bases left unmatched: 10. The CDR3 is made up of 17 amino acids. Germline V gene sequence: CDR1 SNHLY, CDR2 FYNNEI.

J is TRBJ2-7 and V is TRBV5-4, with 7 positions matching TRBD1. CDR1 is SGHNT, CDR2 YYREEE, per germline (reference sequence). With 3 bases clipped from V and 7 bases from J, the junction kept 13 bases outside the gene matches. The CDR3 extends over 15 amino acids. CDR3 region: CASSSGVGPRGEQYF. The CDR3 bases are TGTGCCAGCAGCTCTGGTGTGGGACCCAGGGGGGAGCAGTACTTC.

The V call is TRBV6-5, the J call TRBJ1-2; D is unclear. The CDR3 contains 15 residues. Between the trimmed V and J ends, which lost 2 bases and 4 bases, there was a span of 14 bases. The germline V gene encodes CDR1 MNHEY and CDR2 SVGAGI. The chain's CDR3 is CASSYGAEGIYGYTF. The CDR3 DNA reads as TGTGCCAGCAGTTACGGCGCGGAGGGAATCTATGGCTACACCTTC.

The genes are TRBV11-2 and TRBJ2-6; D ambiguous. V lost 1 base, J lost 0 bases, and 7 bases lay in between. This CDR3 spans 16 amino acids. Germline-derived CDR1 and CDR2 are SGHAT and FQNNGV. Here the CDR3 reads CASSLGLGSGANVLTF. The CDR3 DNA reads TGTGCCAGCAGCTTAGGGCTAGGCTCTGGGGCCAACGTCCTGACTTTC.

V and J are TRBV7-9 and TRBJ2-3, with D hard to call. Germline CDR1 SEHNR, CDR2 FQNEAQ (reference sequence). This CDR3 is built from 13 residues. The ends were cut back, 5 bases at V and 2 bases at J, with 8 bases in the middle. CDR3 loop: CASSEPFTDTQYF. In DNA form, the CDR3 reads TGTGCCAGCAGCGAGCCCTTCACAGATACGCAGTATTTT. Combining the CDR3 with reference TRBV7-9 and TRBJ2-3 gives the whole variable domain DTGVSQNPRHKITKRGQNVTFRCDPISEHNRLYWYRQTLGQGPEFLTYFQNEAQLEKSRLLSDRFSAERPKGSFSTLEIQRTEQGDSAMYLCASSEPFTDTQYFGPGTRLTVL.

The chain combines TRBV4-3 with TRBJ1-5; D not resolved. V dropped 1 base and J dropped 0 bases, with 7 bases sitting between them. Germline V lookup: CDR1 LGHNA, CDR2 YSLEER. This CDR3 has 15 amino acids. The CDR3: CASSQVYSSNQPQHF. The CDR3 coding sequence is TGCGCCAGCAGCCAAGTTTACAGTAGCAATCAGCCCCAGCATTTT.

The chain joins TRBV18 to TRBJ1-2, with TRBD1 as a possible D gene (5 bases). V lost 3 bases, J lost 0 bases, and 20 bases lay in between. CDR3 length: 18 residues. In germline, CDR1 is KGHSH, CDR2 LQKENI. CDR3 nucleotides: TGTGCCAGCTCACCGGGTACCAACCGACAGAGCACTAACTATGGCTACACCTTC. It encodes CASSPGTNRQSTNYGYTF.

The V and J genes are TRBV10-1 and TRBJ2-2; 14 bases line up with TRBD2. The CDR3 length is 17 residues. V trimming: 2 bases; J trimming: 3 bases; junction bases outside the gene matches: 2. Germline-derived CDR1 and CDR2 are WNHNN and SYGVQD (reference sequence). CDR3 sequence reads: CASSEPGLAGDTGELFF. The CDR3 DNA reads TGCGCCAGCAGTGAGCCGGGACTAGCGGGGGACACCGGGGAGCTGTTTTTT.

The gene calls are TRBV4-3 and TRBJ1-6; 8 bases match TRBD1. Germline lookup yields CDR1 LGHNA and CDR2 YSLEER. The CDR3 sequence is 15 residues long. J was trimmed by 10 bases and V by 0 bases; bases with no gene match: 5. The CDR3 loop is CASSQDKSGGSPLHF. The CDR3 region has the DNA TGCGCCAGCAGCCAAGATAAGTCAGGGGGCTCACCCCTCCACTTT.

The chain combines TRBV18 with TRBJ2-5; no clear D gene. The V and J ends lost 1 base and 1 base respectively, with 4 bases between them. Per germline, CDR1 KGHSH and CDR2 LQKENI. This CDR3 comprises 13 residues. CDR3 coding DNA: TGTGCCAGCTCACCACTCGGCCAAGAGACCCAGTACTTC. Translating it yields CASSPLGQETQYF.

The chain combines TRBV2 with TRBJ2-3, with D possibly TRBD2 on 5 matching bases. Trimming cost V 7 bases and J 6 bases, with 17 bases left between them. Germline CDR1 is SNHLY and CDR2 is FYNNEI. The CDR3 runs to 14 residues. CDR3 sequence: CASMSSPTGDTQYF. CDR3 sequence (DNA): TGTGCCAGCATGTCGTCTCCTACGGGGGATACGCAGTATTTT.

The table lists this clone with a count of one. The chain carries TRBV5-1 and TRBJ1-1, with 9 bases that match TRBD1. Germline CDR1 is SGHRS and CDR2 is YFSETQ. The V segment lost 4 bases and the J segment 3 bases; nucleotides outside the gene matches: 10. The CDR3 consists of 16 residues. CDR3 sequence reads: CASSEGTGIRDTEAFF. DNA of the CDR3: TGCGCCAGCAGCGAAGGGACAGGGATTCGGGACACTGAAGCTTTCTTT.

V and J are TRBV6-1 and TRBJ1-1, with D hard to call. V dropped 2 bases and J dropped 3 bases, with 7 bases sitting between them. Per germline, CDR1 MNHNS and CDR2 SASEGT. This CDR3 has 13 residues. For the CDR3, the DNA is TGTGCCAGCAGTGAAACGACTTACACTGAAGCTTTCTTT. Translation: CASSETTYTEAFF.

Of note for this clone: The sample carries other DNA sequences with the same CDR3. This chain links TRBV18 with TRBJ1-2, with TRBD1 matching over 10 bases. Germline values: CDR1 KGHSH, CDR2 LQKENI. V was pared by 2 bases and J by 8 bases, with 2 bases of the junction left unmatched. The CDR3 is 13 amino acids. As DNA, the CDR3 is TGTGCCAGCTCACCAGGGACAGGGGTCGGCTACACCTTC. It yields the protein CASSPGTGVGYTF.

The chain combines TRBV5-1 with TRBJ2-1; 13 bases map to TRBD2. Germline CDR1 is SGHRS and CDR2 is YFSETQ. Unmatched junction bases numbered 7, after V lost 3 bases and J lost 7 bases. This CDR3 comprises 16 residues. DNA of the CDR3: TGCGCCAGCAGCTCGAGGACTAGCGGGAGCCAAAATGAGCAGTTCTTC. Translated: CASSSRTSGSQNEQFF.